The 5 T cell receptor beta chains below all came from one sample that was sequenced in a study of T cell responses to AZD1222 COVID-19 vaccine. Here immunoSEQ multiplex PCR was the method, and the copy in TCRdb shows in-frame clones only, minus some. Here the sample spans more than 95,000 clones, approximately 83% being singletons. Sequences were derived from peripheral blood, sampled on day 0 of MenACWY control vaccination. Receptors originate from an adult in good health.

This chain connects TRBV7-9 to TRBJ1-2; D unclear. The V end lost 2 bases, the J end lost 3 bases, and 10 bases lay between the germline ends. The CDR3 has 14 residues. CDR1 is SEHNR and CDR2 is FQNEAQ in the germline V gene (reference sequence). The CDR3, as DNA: TGTGCCAGCAGCTTAAGGTCTACAGACTATGGCTACACCTTC. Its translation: CASSLRSTDYGYTF.

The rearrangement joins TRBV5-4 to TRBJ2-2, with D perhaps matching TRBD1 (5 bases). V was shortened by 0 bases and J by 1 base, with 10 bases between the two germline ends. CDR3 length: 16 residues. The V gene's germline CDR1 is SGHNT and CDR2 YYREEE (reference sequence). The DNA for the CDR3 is TGTGCCAGCAGCTTGGAGGCAGGGCGGAACACCGGGGAGCTGTTTTTT. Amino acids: CASSLEAGRNTGELFF.

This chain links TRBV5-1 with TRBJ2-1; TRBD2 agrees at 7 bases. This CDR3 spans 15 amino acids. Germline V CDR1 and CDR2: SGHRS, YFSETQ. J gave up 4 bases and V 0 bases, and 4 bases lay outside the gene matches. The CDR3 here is CASSLVSGGYNEQFF. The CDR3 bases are TGCGCCAGCAGCTTGGTCTCGGGGGGATACAATGAGCAGTTCTTC.

The CDR3 sequence: CASSLRLGRGLYEQYF. As DNA, the CDR3 is TGTGCCAGCAGCTTAAGACTGGGCAGAGGTCTCTACGAGCAGTACTTC. The chain carries TRBV5-6 and TRBJ2-7, with unresolved D. The CDR3 is made up of 16 amino acids. Trimming removed 2 bases at V and 3 bases at J, with 18 bases between. Germline V gene lookup returns CDR1 SGHDT and CDR2 YYEEEE.

The CDR3 sequence is CASSPNLAGEFNEQFF. CDR3 DNA sequence: TGTGCCAGTAGTCCAAATCTAGCGGGGGAGTTTAATGAGCAGTTCTTC. The rearrangement joins TRBV19 to TRBJ2-1; 10 bases map to TRBD2. The CDR3 contains 16 residues. The junction had 11 bases not matched to a gene; V was cut back by 5 bases and J by 7 bases. Germline CDR1 reads LNHDA; CDR2 reads SQIVND (reference sequence).